These 16 T cell receptor beta chains originate from one sample sequenced in a study of persistence of HIV-infected CD4 T cells. An overlapping HIV-1 Gag peptide pool stimulated these cells at 0.95 to 1 ug/peptide/mL. Sorted nonresponding memory CD4+ T cells were CD40L-negative, CD69-negative, CD45RO-high. For these TCRs, the target antigens are not known. The immunoSEQ assay was version 4, run in survey mode. This table comes from immunoSEQ multiplex PCR, and its TCRdb copy is limited to in-frame clones, with some not included. The sample includes approximately 65,000 clones, about 77% of them seen just once. This specimen was CD4+ T cells sorted from PBMCs after approximately 20-hour stimulation, taken from a patient who received antiretroviral therapy. The receptors were gathered from an adult man with HIV who was CMV-seropositive.

The V and J genes are TRBV4-1 and TRBJ1-2; D ambiguous. The CDR3 has 14 residues. Germline CDR1 and CDR2: MGHRA and YSYEKL. Trimming removed 0 bases at V and 5 bases at J, with 10 bases between. In nucleotides, the CDR3 is TGCGCCAGCAGCCAAGAGGTGACAAAATATGGCTACACCTTC. Translated, it gives CASSQEVTKYGYTF.

V and J are TRBV21-1 and TRBJ2-7; the D segment call TRBD2 is taken from the table without a DNA check. TRBV21-1 is described as a pseudogene. CDR3 length equals 13 residues. The CDR3 bases are TGTGCCAGCAGCTTCACCCGGGGATACGAGCAGTACTTC. Translation: CASSFTRGYEQYF.

This chain uses TRBV20-1 with TRBJ1-5, with D perhaps TRBD1 (6 bases). V was trimmed by 3 bases and J by 11 bases, leaving 17 bases between them. The germline gives CDR1 DFQATT, CDR2 SNEGSKA (reference sequence). The CDR3 sequence is 13 residues long. The CDR3 DNA sequence: TGCAGTGCTAGTCCACAGGGCCCCGAGGCCCAGCATTTT. It encodes CSASPQGPEAQHF.

The chain combines TRBV6-6 with TRBJ1-4; TRBD1 matches at 7 bases. CDR1 is MNHNY and CDR2 is SVGAGI in the germline V gene (reference sequence). The CDR3 sequence is 12 residues long. The trim removed 6 bases at V and 14 bases at J, leaving 9 bases unmatched. CDR3 sequence reads: CASSPTGAQLFF. CDR3 DNA sequence: TGTGCCAGCAGCCCAACAGGGGCACAGCTGTTTTTT.

The chain is built from TRBV6-5 and TRBJ2-7; D could derive from TRBD1 or TRBD2 (7 bases each). Trimming shortened V by 4 bases and J by 7 bases, and 17 bases separated the two germline ends. CDR3 length: 14 amino acids. The germline CDR1 and CDR2 sequences are MNHEY and SVGAGI. The CDR3 DNA reads as TGTGCCAGCAGTTCCCAGGGGGGGGCAGGGGAGCAGTACTTC. As protein: CASSSQGGAGEQYF.

The chain carries TRBV10-3 and TRBJ1-6; no reliable D call. Germline loops: CDR1 ENHRY, CDR2 SYGVKD. The CDR3 covers 16 residues. V was trimmed by 2 bases and J by 2 bases, leaving 10 bases between them. Here the CDR3 reads CAISERKGTYNSPLHF. The CDR3 nucleotides are TGTGCCATCAGTGAGAGAAAGGGCACCTATAATTCACCCCTCCACTTT.

This clone was counted a single time. The V call is TRBV19, the J call TRBJ2-6, with 9 bases aligning to TRBD1. The CDR3 runs 21 residues. The trim removed 0 bases at V and 1 base at J, leaving 13 bases unmatched. The germline CDR1 and CDR2 sequences are LNHDA and SQIVND (reference sequence). The CDR3 loop is CASSIDTGQGLTASGANVLTF. The CDR3 region has the DNA TGTGCCAGTAGTATAGACACAGGACAGGGGCTTACAGCGTCTGGGGCCAACGTCCTGACTTTC.

The gene calls are TRBV7-8 and TRBJ1-6; TRBD1 matches at 7 bases. Looked up from germline, CDR1 is SGHVS and CDR2 is FQNEAQ. The CDR3 spans 15 residues. Unmatched junction bases numbered 13, after V lost 10 bases and J lost 7 bases. In nucleotides, the CDR3 is TGTGCCACCCAGGGGGGCCGAAGGGACAATTCACCCCTCCACTTT. Protein sequence: CATQGGRRDNSPLHF.

This chain connects TRBV19 to TRBJ2-2, with TRBD1 identical over 12 bases. Germline CDR1 LNHDA, CDR2 SQIVND (reference sequence). The V and J ends lost 7 bases and 2 bases, in that order; junction bases with no gene match: 5. The CDR3 length is 16 residues. Here the CDR3 DNA reads TGTGCCAGTAAACCGGGACAGGGGGCTAACACCGGGGAGCTGTTTTTT. This translates into CASKPGQGANTGELFF.

The CDR3 DNA is TGTGCCAGTATTCGTAACCCCGGGACAGATGGAACTGAAGCTTTCTTT. This sequence encodes CASIRNPGTDGTEAFF. This chain joins TRBV19 and TRBJ1-1, with 7 bases identical to TRBD1. This CDR3 has 16 amino acids. Germline values: CDR1 LNHDA, CDR2 SQIVND (reference sequence). With V trimmed by 7 bases and J by 5 bases, 16 bases remained unmatched.

V usage is TRBV2 and J usage is TRBJ2-7; 10 bases line up with TRBD2. CDR3 length: 15 amino acids. V shed 5 bases and J 1 base; nucleotides not matched to a gene: 5. Germline V gives CDR1 SNHLY, CDR2 FYNNEI. The CDR3 spells CASSPLAGVSYEQYF. As DNA, the CDR3 is TGTGCCAGCAGTCCCCTAGCGGGGGTTTCCTACGAGCAGTACTTC. Combining the CDR3 with reference TRBV2 and TRBJ2-7 gives the whole variable domain EPEVTQTPSHQVTQMGQEVILRCVPISNHLYFYWYRQILGQKVEFLVSFYNNEISEKSEIFDDQFSVERPDGSNFTLKIRSTKLEDSAMYFCASSPLAGVSYEQYFGPGTRLTVT.

A single count supports this clone. V and J are TRBV5-4 and TRBJ2-7; D remains unclear. Deletions cut 2 bases from V and 2 bases from J, with 14 bases between. Germline-derived CDR1 and CDR2 are SGHNT and YYREEE (reference sequence). The CDR3 consists of 15 residues. The CDR3, as DNA: TGTGCCAGCAGCTTTCGGTCTTCAGTTACCTACGAGCAGTACTTC. Protein: CASSFRSSVTYEQYF.

This chain uses TRBV9 with TRBJ2-1; a possible D gene is TRBD1 (7 bases). This CDR3 spans 14 amino acids. V shed 0 bases and J shed 9 bases, with 13 bases lying between them. Germline V gives CDR1 SGDLS, CDR2 YYNGEE. CDR3 sequence (DNA): TGTGCCAGCAGCGTAGGGATCCAGGGGGGTGAGCAGTTCTTC. Amino acid sequence: CASSVGIQGGEQFF.

The V call is TRBV2, the J call TRBJ2-2, with 7 bases lining up with TRBD1. V shed 6 bases and J 4 bases; nucleotides not matched to a gene: 14. CDR1 is SNHLY and CDR2 is FYNNEI in the germline V gene. The CDR3 loop spans 17 amino acids. The DNA for the CDR3 is TGTGCCAGCAGGAGTTCTCCCGACAGGGCCCCCACCGGGGAGCTGTTTTTT. Amino acids: CASRSSPDRAPTGELFF.

The J gene is TRBJ2-7, the V gene TRBV2; TRBD2 matches at 9 bases. J gave up 1 base and V 3 bases, and 10 bases lay outside the gene matches. The CDR3 spans 17 residues. Per germline, CDR1 SNHLY and CDR2 FYNNEI. Written as DNA, the CDR3 is TGTGCCAGCAGTGACCCAGTAGCGGGGGTGGGATCCTACGAGCAGTACTTC. Protein sequence: CASSDPVAGVGSYEQYF. Looking up the rest from reference TRBV2 and TRBJ2-7 gives the full variable domain: EPEVTQTPSHQVTQMGQEVILRCVPISNHLYFYWYRQILGQKVEFLVSFYNNEISEKSEIFDDQFSVERPDGSNFTLKIRSTKLEDSAMYFCASSDPVAGVGSYEQYFGPGTRLTVT.

The genes are TRBV10-1 and TRBJ1-6; no reliable D call. V was shortened by 6 bases and J by 7 bases, with 10 bases between the two germline ends. The CDR3 contains 13 residues. The germline V gene encodes CDR1 WNHNN and CDR2 SYGVQD (reference sequence). Here the CDR3 DNA reads TGCGCCAGCAGCGCTGGATCCAATTCACCCCTCCACTTT. Protein: CASSAGSNSPLHF.